What follows are 11 T cell receptor beta chains derived from one specimen sequenced in a study of T cells in Graves' hyperthyroidism and ophthalmopathy. TCR beta CDR3 regions were amplified from RNA transcripts. An initial round of RT-PCR targeting the TCR CDR3 relied on the HTBI primer set. TCRdb ran MiXCR on the multiplex PCR reads and lists one entry per CDR3 protein. This sample carries 190,000 or so distinct CDR3 sequences, approximately 20% of them seen once, and the ten largest clones take roughly 44%. The sequencing sample was made of blood. These receptors all come from a man aged 40-49 years with Graves' hyperthyroidism.

V is TRBV19 and J is TRBJ2-2; D possibly matches TRBD1 or TRBD2 (5 bases each). The ends were cut back, 6 bases at V and 7 bases at J, with 18 bases in the middle. The CDR3 runs 15 residues. From germline, CDR1 is LNHDA and CDR2 SQIVND (reference sequence). CDR3 loop: CASSEVVGVGGELFF. The CDR3 nucleotides are TGTGCCAGTAGCGAAGTAGTGGGGGTCGGCGGGGAGCTGTTTTTT.

The V call is TRBV28, the J call TRBJ1-6; D is perhaps TRBD1 (5 bases). Per the germline V gene, CDR1 is MDHEN and CDR2 is SYDVKM. This CDR3 has 16 residues. V lost 6 bases, J lost 9 bases, and 21 bases lay in between. Here the CDR3 reads CASSPSEGTYGSPLHF. The CDR3 DNA follows: TGTGCCAGCAGCCCGTCCGAGGGGACGTACGGTTCACCCCTCCACTTT.

This clonotype was observed a handful of times. The genes are TRBV28 and TRBJ1-3; possible D gene TRBD1, 5 bases. Looked up from germline, CDR1 is MDHEN and CDR2 is SYDVKM. The ends were cut back, 8 bases at V and 7 bases at J, with 21 bases in the middle. There are 15 residues in the CDR3. Here the CDR3 reads CASGVPGGRGNTIYF. The CDR3 nucleotides are TGTGCCAGCGGAGTTCCGGGGGGTCGAGGGAACACCATATATTTT.

This clonotype was observed at least ten times. V usage is TRBV30 and J usage is TRBJ1-2; the D gene is possibly TRBD1 (6 bases). V was trimmed by 4 bases and J by 3 bases, leaving 12 bases between them. Germline loops: CDR1 GTSNPN, CDR2 SVGIG (reference sequence). The CDR3 contains 13 residues. DNA of the CDR3: TGTGCCTGGATCTCAAAGGGGGACTATGGCTACACCTTC. Translated, it gives CAWISKGDYGYTF.

This clonotype has ten or more counts. The chain has TRBV20-1 and TRBJ2-7; 9 bases are a match to TRBD1. Trimming at V came to 5 bases and at J to 5 bases, leaving 10 bases not matched to a gene. Germline loops: CDR1 DFQATT, CDR2 SNEGSKA (reference sequence). The CDR3 is 14 amino acids. The CDR3 loop is CSAVTPGQGDEQYF. CDR3 nucleotide sequence: TGCAGTGCTGTGACCCCGGGACAGGGTGACGAGCAGTACTTC.

A few counts support this clonotype. It may be a read error: a sequence one base away is much more abundant. The J gene is TRBJ2-1, the V gene TRBV2; no clear D. The CDR3 sequence is 14 residues long. Germline-derived CDR1 and CDR2 are SNHLY and FYNNEI. V was shortened by 2 bases and J by 5 bases, with 10 bases between the two germline ends. The CDR3 loop is CASSENSADNEQFF. CDR3 bases: TGTGCCAGCAGTGAAAACTCGGCAGACAATGAGCAGTTCTTC. The full variable domain, completed using reference TRBV2 and TRBJ2-1, is EPEVTQTPSHQVTQMGQEVILRCVPISNHLYFYWYRQILGQKVEFLVSFYNNEISEKSEIFDDQFSVERPDGSNFTLKIRSTKLEDSAMYFCASSENSADNEQFFGPGTRLTVL.

In its sample, this clonotype was seen many times. This chain links TRBV10-3 with TRBJ2-5, with 9 bases identical to TRBD2. The junction had 9 bases not matched to a gene; V was cut back by 2 bases and J by 5 bases. From germline, CDR1 is ENHRY and CDR2 SYGVKD. The CDR3 spans 16 residues. CDR3 region: CAISERAGGRHETQYF. The CDR3, as DNA: TGTGCCATCAGTGAGCGGGCGGGGGGGCGTCATGAGACCCAGTACTTC.

Remarks on this clonotype: The germline gene is not matched at one end of the junction; a read error may be the cause. This chain connects TRBV7-9 to TRBJ2-3; 9 bases fit TRBD2. Germline CDR1 is SEHNR and CDR2 is FQNEAQ (reference sequence). CDR3 length: 14 amino acids. The CDR3 reads CASSHEPSGATQYF. CDR3 sequence (DNA): TGCGCCAGCAGCCACGAGCCTAGCGGGGCTACGCAGTATTTT.

This clonotype was seen at least ten times. The chain links TRBV20-1 to TRBJ2-1; D may match TRBD1 or TRBD2 (5 bases each). The V gene's germline CDR1 is DFQATT and CDR2 SNEGSKA (reference sequence). CDR3 length: 16 residues. Trimming pared 6 bases from V and 0 bases from J, leaving 18 bases between. In DNA, the CDR3 is TGCAGTGCCCATTCGGTGGCAGGGAGCTCCTACAATGAGCAGTTCTTC. This gives the protein CSAHSVAGSSYNEQFF.

This clonotype was counted many times. This chain uses TRBV2 with TRBJ2-1; 7 bases fit TRBD1. V shed 6 bases and J 3 bases; nucleotides not matched to a gene: 8. This CDR3 comprises 15 residues. Looked up from germline, CDR1 is SNHLY and CDR2 is FYNNEI. This chain's CDR3 is CASSPPGTVYNEQFF. The CDR3 region has the DNA TGTGCCAGCAGCCCCCCCGGGACAGTCTACAATGAGCAGTTCTTC.

This clonotype has at least ten counts. The DNA of the CDR3 is TGTGCCAGCAGTCTTCAGGGCTATAGCAATCAGCCCCAGCATTTT. Encoded protein: CASSLQGYSNQPQHF. The genes are TRBV6-1 and TRBJ1-5; D is perhaps TRBD1 (5 bases). From germline, CDR1 is MNHNS and CDR2 SASEGT. Deletions cut 5 bases from V and 0 bases from J, with 11 bases between. The CDR3 is 15 amino acids.